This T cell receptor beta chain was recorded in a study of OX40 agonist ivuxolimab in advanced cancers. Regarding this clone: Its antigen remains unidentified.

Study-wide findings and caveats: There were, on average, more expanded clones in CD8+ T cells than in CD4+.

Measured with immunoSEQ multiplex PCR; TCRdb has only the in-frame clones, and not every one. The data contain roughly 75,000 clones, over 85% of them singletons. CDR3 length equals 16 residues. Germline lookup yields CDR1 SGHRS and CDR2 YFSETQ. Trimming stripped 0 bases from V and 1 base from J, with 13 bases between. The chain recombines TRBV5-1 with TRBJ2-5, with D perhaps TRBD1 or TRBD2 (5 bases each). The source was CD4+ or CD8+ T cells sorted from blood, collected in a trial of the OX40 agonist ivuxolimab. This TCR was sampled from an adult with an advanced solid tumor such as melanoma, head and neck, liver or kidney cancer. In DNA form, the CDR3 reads TGCGCCAGCAGCTTGGCTACAGGAGGATCCCAAGAGACCCAGTACTTC. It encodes CASSLATGGSQETQYF.